These 23 T cell receptor beta chains were sequenced from one sample in a study of early stage breast cancer tumors. Assay: immunoSEQ multiplex PCR; the TCRdb copy retains only in-frame clones and omits some. Of under 35,000 clones in the sample, approximately 84% were seen once. Sequencing used blood. These receptor sequences come from a person in their fifties with breast cancer.

The rearrangement links TRBV7-8 to TRBJ1-4; D may be TRBD1 (6 bases). Germline V gene sequence: CDR1 SGHVS, CDR2 FQNEAQ. The CDR3 covers 14 residues. Trimming left V 6 bases short and J 8 bases short, with 16 bases between. The CDR3 sequence: CASSQGGSREKLFF. CDR3 nucleotide sequence: TGTGCCAGCAGTCAAGGGGGTTCGAGAGAAAAACTGTTTTTT.

J is TRBJ2-5 and V is TRBV5-1; D is unresolved. The germline CDR1 and CDR2 sequences are SGHRS and YFSETQ. V was clipped by 0 bases and J by 5 bases, with 5 bases between them. This CDR3 contains 12 residues. In nucleotides, the CDR3 is TGCGCCAGCAGCTTGGTTTATGAGACCCAGTACTTC. It codes for CASSLVYETQYF.

The chain is built from TRBV6-1 and TRBJ2-5; the match to TRBD2 covers 7 bases. Germline CDR1 and CDR2: MNHNS and SASEGT. The CDR3 runs 17 residues. V trimming: 1 base; J trimming: 1 base; junction bases outside the gene matches: 9. CDR3 in amino acids: CASSEGSSGELQETQYF. The DNA of the CDR3 is TGTGCCAGCAGTGAAGGCTCCAGCGGGGAACTCCAAGAGACCCAGTACTTC.

This sequence joins TRBV27 and TRBJ2-7, with TRBD2 identical over 12 bases. The CDR3 is made up of 17 amino acids. V was clipped by 2 bases and J by 5 bases; unmatched bases: 10. Germline V gene lookup returns CDR1 MNHEY and CDR2 SMNVEV (reference sequence). The CDR3 protein is CASSLRTSGNRGDEQYF. CDR3 in DNA: TGTGCCAGCAGTTTAAGGACTAGCGGGAATAGGGGGGACGAGCAGTACTTC.

This clone was counted between two and nine times. This chain links TRBV10-1 with TRBJ1-1; D gene ambiguous. In germline, CDR1 is WNHNN, CDR2 SYGVQD (reference sequence). Trimming left V 6 bases short and J 1 base short, with 6 bases between. CDR3 length: 12 residues. The CDR3, as DNA: TGCGCCAGCAGCGGAGGGAACACTGAAGCTTTCTTT. Translated: CASSGGNTEAFF.

The chain combines TRBV7-9 with TRBJ2-3; TRBD1 is a possible D gene (6 bases). Germline loops: CDR1 SEHNR, CDR2 FQNEAQ (reference sequence). The CDR3 runs to 16 residues. V was pared by 5 bases and J by 3 bases, with 18 bases between. CDR3 DNA sequence: TGTGCCAGCAGCCTGGGGCCGCAGGGGTCTACAGATACGCAGTATTTT. It translates to CASSLGPQGSTDTQYF.

The chain recombines TRBV7-8 with TRBJ1-5; D uncertain. This CDR3 spans 12 amino acids. V was clipped by 5 bases and J by 5 bases, with 7 bases between them. Germline values: CDR1 SGHVS, CDR2 FQNEAQ. DNA for the CDR3: TGTGCCAGCAGCCCCAGGTATCAGCCCCAGCATTTT. The encoded protein is CASSPRYQPQHF.

This chain uses TRBV7-3 with TRBJ2-3, with D possibly being TRBD1 (5 bases). The germline V gene encodes CDR1 SGHTA and CDR2 FQGTGA. Trimming took 6 bases from V and 1 from J, leaving 11 bases between them. The length of the CDR3 is 14 residues. Written as DNA, the CDR3 is TGTGCCAGCAGTCCGGGCAGGGGCACAGATACGCAGTATTTT. Protein: CASSPGRGTDTQYF.

This clone was counted between two and nine times. The rearrangement joins TRBV6-6 to TRBJ2-3; 13 bases fit TRBD2. V trimming: 6 bases; J trimming: 2 bases; junction bases outside the gene matches: 2. Germline V CDR1 and CDR2: MNHNY, SVGAGI (reference sequence). The length of the CDR3 is 15 residues. CDR3 protein: CASSGLAGDTDTQYF. The CDR3 DNA sequence: TGTGCCAGCAGCGGACTAGCGGGGGACACAGATACGCAGTATTTT.

The chain employs TRBV9 and TRBJ2-1, with 10 nucleotides matching TRBD2. With V trimmed by 7 bases and J by 6 bases, 10 bases remained unmatched. CDR3 length: 15 amino acids. Germline values: CDR1 SGDLS, CDR2 YYNGEE. CDR3 sequence: CASGTAGGPGNEQFF. The CDR3 nucleotides read TGTGCCAGCGGCACAGCGGGGGGGCCAGGCAATGAGCAGTTCTTC.

The chain is built from TRBV5-6 and TRBJ1-5, with D tentatively TRBD1 (5 bases). The germline CDR1 and CDR2 sequences are SGHDT and YYEEEE. Trimming left V 2 bases short and J 2 bases short, with 11 bases between. The CDR3 contains 15 residues. The CDR3 nucleotides read TGTGCCAGCAGCTTTTGGGGAGGGGGCAATCAGCCCCAGCATTTT. This translates into CASSFWGGGNQPQHF.

The rearrangement joins TRBV5-1 to TRBJ1-2; TRBD1 matches at 11 bases. Germline V gene lookup returns CDR1 SGHRS and CDR2 YFSETQ. The CDR3 has 16 amino acids. The V and J ends lost 1 base and 8 bases, in that order; junction bases with no gene match: 10. The DNA for the CDR3 is TGCGCCAGCAGCTTGATCCTAGGACAGGGGGCGGCCGGCTACACCTTC. Protein: CASSLILGQGAAGYTF.

The chain has TRBV18 and TRBJ2-1; 7 positions agree with TRBD2. This CDR3 comprises 20 residues. V lost 3 bases to trimming and J lost 3 bases; unmatched junction nucleotides: 20. Germline V gene data show CDR1 as KGHSH and CDR2 as LQKENI. The CDR3 DNA reads as TGTGCCAGCTCACCTCTCGGGCCGGGCGGGAGCTCAGCATTCTACAATGAGCAGTTCTTC. This gives the protein CASSPLGPGGSSAFYNEQFF.

The chain recombines TRBV10-3 with TRBJ2-7; 10 nucleotides match TRBD1. Germline-derived CDR1 and CDR2 are ENHRY and SYGVKD. The V gene end was trimmed by 6 bases and the J gene end by 6 bases; junction bases not matched to a gene: 5. This CDR3 region has 13 residues. As DNA, the CDR3 is TGTGCCATCAGGGAGACAGGGGGCTCCGAGCAGTACTTC. Its protein is CAIRETGGSEQYF.

V is TRBV25-1 and J is TRBJ2-7; 10 nucleotides align to TRBD1. The V gene's germline CDR1 is MGHDK and CDR2 SYGVNS. The junction had 8 bases not matched to a gene; V was cut back by 0 bases and J by 3 bases. The CDR3 loop spans 17 amino acids. CDR3 amino acids: CASSEYEGTGAYYEQYF. The CDR3 DNA reads as TGTGCCAGCAGTGAATATGAGGGGACAGGGGCTTACTACGAGCAGTACTTC.

This chain uses TRBV6-1 with TRBJ1-5, with a possible D match to TRBD1 (5 bases). CDR1 MNHNS and CDR2 SASEGT come from the germline V gene. Trimming stripped 0 bases from V and 0 bases from J, with 6 bases between. The CDR3 loop spans 15 amino acids. CDR3 DNA sequence: TGTGCCAGCAGTGAAGCGGGGCATAGCAATCAGCCCCAGCATTTT. This gives the protein CASSEAGHSNQPQHF.

The chain employs TRBV6-6 and TRBJ2-7, with 8 bases lining up with TRBD1. The ends lost 5 bases at V and 6 bases at J; junction bases unmatched: 9. The CDR3 runs to 14 residues. CDR1 MNHNY and CDR2 SVGAGI come from the germline V gene (reference sequence). The DNA of the CDR3 is TGTGCCAGCAGTAACCGGGACAGGAAAGTCGAGCAGTACTTC. Residues: CASSNRDRKVEQYF.

The chain uses TRBV27 and TRBJ1-5; D perhaps matches TRBD1 (5 bases). The CDR3 sequence is 14 residues long. Trimming stripped 4 bases from V and 1 base from J, with 8 bases between. Germline loops: CDR1 MNHEY, CDR2 SMNVEV (reference sequence). The CDR3 loop reads CASSSPGSNQPQHF. As DNA, the CDR3 is TGTGCCAGCAGTTCCCCAGGGAGCAATCAGCCCCAGCATTTT.

The chain links TRBV9 to TRBJ2-1; TRBD1 might be the D (5 bases). With 3 bases removed from V and 9 bases from J, the gap between germline ends came to 10 bases. Germline loops: CDR1 SGDLS, CDR2 YYNGEE. The CDR3 runs 12 residues. CDR3 coding DNA: TGTGCCAGCAGCGAGGGGCTTGGTGAGCAGTTCTTC. This encodes CASSEGLGEQFF.

V and J are TRBV19 and TRBJ2-7; 11 bases are shared with TRBD2. Germline V lookup: CDR1 LNHDA, CDR2 SQIVND (reference sequence). J lost 6 bases, V lost 5 bases, and 3 bases had no gene match. The CDR3 covers 13 residues. The CDR3 DNA follows: TGTGCCAGTAGTTTTGGGACTAGCGGCGAGCAGTACTTC. Translated, it gives CASSFGTSGEQYF.

The chain links TRBV5-1 to TRBJ2-5, with D unclear. V was clipped by 2 bases and J by 4 bases, with 9 bases between them. Germline V gene sequence: CDR1 SGHRS, CDR2 YFSETQ. The CDR3 contains 13 residues. The CDR3 region is CASSFSEAETQYF. The CDR3 nucleotides read TGCGCCAGCAGCTTTAGTGAAGCAGAGACCCAGTACTTC.

This chain joins TRBV7-2 and TRBJ1-1; D is unclear. Trimming removed 1 base at V and 0 bases at J, with 3 bases between. This CDR3 spans 13 amino acids. The germline gives CDR1 SGHTA, CDR2 FQGNSA. CDR3 loop: CASSLVVNTEAFF. Written as DNA, the CDR3 is TGTGCCAGCAGCTTAGTGGTGAACACTGAAGCTTTCTTT. The complete variable domain, with remaining parts taken from reference TRBV7-2 and TRBJ1-1, reads GAGVSQSPSNKVTEKGKDVELRCDPISGHTALYWYRQSLGQGLEFLIYFQGNSAPDKSGLPSDRFSAERTGGSVSTLTIQRTQQEDSAVYLCASSLVVNTEAFFGQGTRLTVV.

The chain links TRBV18 to TRBJ1-1; 9 bases are a match to TRBD1. The V and J ends lost 1 base and 6 bases, in that order; junction bases with no gene match: 3. This CDR3 is 14 amino acids long. CDR1 is KGHSH and CDR2 is LQKENI in the germline V gene. CDR3 sequence reads: CASSPQDRGSEAFF. The CDR3 DNA reads TGTGCCAGCTCACCACAGGACAGGGGTTCTGAAGCTTTCTTT.